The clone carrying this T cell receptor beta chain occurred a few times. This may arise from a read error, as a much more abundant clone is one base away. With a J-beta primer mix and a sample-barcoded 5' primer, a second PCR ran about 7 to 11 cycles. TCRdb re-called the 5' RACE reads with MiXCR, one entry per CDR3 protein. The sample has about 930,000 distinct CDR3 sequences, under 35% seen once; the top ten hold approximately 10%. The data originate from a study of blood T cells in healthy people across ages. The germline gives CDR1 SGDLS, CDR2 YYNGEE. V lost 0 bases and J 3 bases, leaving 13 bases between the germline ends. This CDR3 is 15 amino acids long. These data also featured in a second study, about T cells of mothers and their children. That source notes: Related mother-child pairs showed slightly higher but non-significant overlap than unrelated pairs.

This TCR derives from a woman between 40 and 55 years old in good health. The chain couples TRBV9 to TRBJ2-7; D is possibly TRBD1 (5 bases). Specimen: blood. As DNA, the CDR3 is TGTGCCAGCAGCGTAGTCCCCCAGGGCCTCTACGAGCAGTACTTC. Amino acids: CASSVVPQGLYEQYF.